These 2 T cell receptor beta chains share one sample of origin, sequenced in a study of post-analysis software for immune sequencing data. General study findings and limits: Patients carried roughly 5 TRBV segments more frequently than controls did, and TRBV5-6, TRBV5-1 and TRBV20-1 were among them.

Researchers reported that TCR beta cDNA libraries carried unique molecular identifiers. TCRdb re-called the PCR reads through MiXCR, storing one row per CDR3 protein. Here the sample spans hundreds of thousands of distinct CDR3 sequences, roughly 40% being singletons. No antigen is known for these receptors. Sequencing used blood. All receptors derive from a girl aged 2 to 10 with multiple sclerosis.

This clonotype was detected only a few times. The CDR3 sequence is CSARDLAGGWEQYF. The CDR3 DNA reads TGCAGTGCTAGAGATCTTGCGGGAGGGTGGGAGCAGTACTTC. V is TRBV20-1 and J is TRBJ2-5; 9 nucleotides align to TRBD2. Germline CDR1 DFQATT, CDR2 SNEGSKA (reference sequence). V was pared by 0 bases and J by 11 bases, with 10 bases of the junction left unmatched. CDR3 length: 14 residues.

The rearrangement links TRBV7-9 to TRBJ1-2; D is uncertain. The germline V gene has CDR1 SEHNR and CDR2 FQNEAQ (reference sequence). Trimming took 5 bases from V and 4 from J, leaving 11 bases between them. The CDR3 is made up of 13 amino acids. The CDR3 DNA follows: TGTGCCAGCAGCCTTCTCCTCGGCTATGGCTACACCTTC. This sequence encodes CASSLLLGYGYTF. The whole variable domain, filled in from reference TRBV7-9 and TRBJ1-2, reads DTGVSQNPRHKITKRGQNVTFRCDPISEHNRLYWYRQTLGQGPEFLTYFQNEAQLEKSRLLSDRFSAERPKGSFSTLEIQRTEQGDSAMYLCASSLLLGYGYTFGSGTRLTVV.